The source of this T cell receptor beta chain is a study of tumor and adjacent non-tumor tissue in lung cancer. Broader study findings: Higher tumor TCR diversity was associated with shorter survival.

V shed 7 bases, J shed 2 bases, and the junction held 7 bases outside the gene matches. The CDR3 contains 15 residues. No cell sorting was done before RNA was extracted from the tissue. The normal lung tissue was taken more than 3 cm from the tumor edge. This clonotype was recorded once. Its antigen is currently unknown. The library came from three nested PCR rounds adapted from ARM-PCR protocols. TCRdb used MiXCR to reprocess the multiplex PCR reads, holding one entry per CDR3 protein. In the table there are about 86,000 distinct CDR3 sequences, 75% to 85% of which are singletons. The chain combines TRBV12-3 or TRBV12-4 with TRBJ2-2; TRBD2 agrees at 7 bases. Sequencing was done on a sample of distant non-tumor lung tissue. This receptor was identified in a woman between 50 and 59 years old with non-small cell lung cancer. CDR3 amino acids: CASTWTSGNTGELFF. The CDR3 DNA sequence: TGTGCCAGCACTTGGACTAGTGGAAACACCGGGGAGCTGTTTTTT.